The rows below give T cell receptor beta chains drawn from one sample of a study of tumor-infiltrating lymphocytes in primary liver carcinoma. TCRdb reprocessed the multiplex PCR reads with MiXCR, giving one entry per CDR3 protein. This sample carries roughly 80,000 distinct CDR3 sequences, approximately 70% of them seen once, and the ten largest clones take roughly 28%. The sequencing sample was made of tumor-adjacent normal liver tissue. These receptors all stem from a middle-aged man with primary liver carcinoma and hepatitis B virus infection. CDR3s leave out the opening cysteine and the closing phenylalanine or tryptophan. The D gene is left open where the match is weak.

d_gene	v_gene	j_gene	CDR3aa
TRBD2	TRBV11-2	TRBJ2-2	VSSLDNGRTNTGELF
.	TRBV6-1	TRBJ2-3	ASNDWADTQY
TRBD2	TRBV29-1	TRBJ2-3	SVGGDQAATDTQY
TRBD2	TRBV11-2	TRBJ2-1	ASNSDLAEQF
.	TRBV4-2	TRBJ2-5	ISSQEAHPAAETQY
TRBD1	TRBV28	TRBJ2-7	ANGYGQGPAYEQY
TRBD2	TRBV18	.	ASSPTGRDQPQY
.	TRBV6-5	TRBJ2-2	ASSYKYVRPGELF
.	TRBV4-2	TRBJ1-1	ASSPQQGSNTEVF
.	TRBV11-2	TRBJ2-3	ASSSLPLSECTDTQY
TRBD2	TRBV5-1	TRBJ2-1	TSTHGLAGIYNEQF
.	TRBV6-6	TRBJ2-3	AGSHGTYVPDTQY
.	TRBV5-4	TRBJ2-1	ASNLAGARPNEQL
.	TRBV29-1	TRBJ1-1	SVLSTEAF
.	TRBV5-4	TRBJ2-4	ASSSPSSNKNIQY
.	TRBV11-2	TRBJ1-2	ASSLGTRRFRHT
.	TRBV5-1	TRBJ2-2	ASSLEAGELTGELF
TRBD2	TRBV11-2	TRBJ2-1	ASRSVAGGYGNEQC
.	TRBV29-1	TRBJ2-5	SGQWAKVETQY
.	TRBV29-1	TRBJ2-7	SVKLEGNLEQY
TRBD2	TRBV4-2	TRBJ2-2	ASSQGHLREGSDTGELL
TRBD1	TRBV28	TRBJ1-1	ASSSGQGETEAF
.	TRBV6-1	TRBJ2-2	ACSDGSGDTGELF
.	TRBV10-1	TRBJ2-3	TSSDEGKQHDTQY
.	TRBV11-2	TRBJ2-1	ASSSEASYEQF
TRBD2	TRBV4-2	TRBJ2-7	ASGQAASGISYDQY
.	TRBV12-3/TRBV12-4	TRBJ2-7	ASRLRSSYEQY
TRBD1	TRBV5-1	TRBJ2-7	ASSFGGTGGGEQY
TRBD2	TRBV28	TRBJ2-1	ASSLSAGRVAYNEQF
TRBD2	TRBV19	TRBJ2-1	ASSRDSGIRGNEQF
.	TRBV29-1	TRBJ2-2	SVKGNGEPF
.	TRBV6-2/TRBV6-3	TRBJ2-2	PNSPQGGGELF
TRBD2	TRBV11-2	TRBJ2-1	ASNPQREGLGEQL
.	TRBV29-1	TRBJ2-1	RVEVSGLGEQF
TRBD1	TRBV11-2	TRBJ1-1	ASSRGGAGPWGNTEAL
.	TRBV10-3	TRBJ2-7	AICEVPSYGQY
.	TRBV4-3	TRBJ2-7	ASNQGGGEQY
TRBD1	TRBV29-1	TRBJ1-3	SAGQGVSGNTIY
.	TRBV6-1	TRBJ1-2	ASSESDGLHNGYT
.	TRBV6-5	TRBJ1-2	ASSSSKVYGYT
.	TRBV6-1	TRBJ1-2	ASYRAKTQGTDGYA
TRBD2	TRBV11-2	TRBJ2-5	ASSLNPGLAETRY
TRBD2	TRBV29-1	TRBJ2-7	SAQRPAGDYEQY
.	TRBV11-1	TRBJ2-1	ARSLGEGANEQF
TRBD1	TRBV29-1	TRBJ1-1	SGGQEGYQNTETF
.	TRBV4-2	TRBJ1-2	VSSAFDGNYGYT
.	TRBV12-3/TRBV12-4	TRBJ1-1	ASSLRTFTDAF
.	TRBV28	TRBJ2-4	ASSLLDSLFRNIQY
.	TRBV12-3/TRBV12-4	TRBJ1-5	ASSLFRIDQPQH
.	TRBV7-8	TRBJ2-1	TRSPLGGSAVSYNEQF
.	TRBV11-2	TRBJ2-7	ASLTRGLSYEQY
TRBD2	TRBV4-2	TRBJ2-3	ASSQELAGDVDTQY
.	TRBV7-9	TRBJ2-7	VSTSGEVYERY
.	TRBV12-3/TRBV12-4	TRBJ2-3	ASSICSGNTDTQY
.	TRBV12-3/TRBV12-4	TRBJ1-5	ASTRGTVIKQPQH
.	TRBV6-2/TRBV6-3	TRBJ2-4	ASSYSMTIESH